Listed below are T cell receptor beta chains from one sample, sequenced in a study of regulatory T cells in long-lasting Graves disease. TCRdb reprocessed the multiplex PCR reads via MiXCR and lists one record per CDR3 protein. This sample carries approximately 560,000 distinct CDR3 sequences, about 16% of them seen once, and the ten largest clones take around 11%. The same data also contributed to another study, on T cells in Graves' hyperthyroidism and ophthalmopathy.

The starting material was peripheral blood mononuclear cells (PBMCs), obtained at new diagnosis, from a patient treated with antithyroid drugs. These receptors were obtained from a man aged 18 to 29 with Graves disease. CDR3s include the opening cysteine and the closing phenylalanine or tryptophan. Fields, in order: D gene, V gene, J gene, clone size, CDR3 protein, CDR3 DNA. The D gene is left open where the match is weak. Expanded clones are given a class, and other clones once, few, many or no size at all.

d_call: TRBD1; v_call: TRBV7-9; j_call: TRBJ2-1; clone_size: NA; cdr3_aa: CASSSPPTGRIFNEQFF; cdr3_nt: TGTGCCAGCAGCTCTCCCCCGACAGGGAGAATTTTCAATGAGCAGTTCTTC
d_call: TRBD1; v_call: TRBV28; j_call: TRBJ2-7; clone_size: few; cdr3_aa: CASSGGQSTYEQYF; cdr3_nt: TGTGCCAGCAGTGGGGGACAGAGTACCTACGAGCAGTACTTC
d_call: TRBD2; v_call: TRBV11-3; j_call: TRBJ2-1; clone_size: many; cdr3_aa: CASSTGTSGYNEQFF; cdr3_nt: TGTGCCAGCAGTACCGGGACTAGCGGCTACAATGAGCAGTTCTTC
d_call: NA; v_call: TRBV25-1; j_call: TRBJ2-7; clone_size: few; cdr3_aa: CASSEFGMGEVNHEQYF; cdr3_nt: TGTGCCAGCAGTGAATTCGGAATGGGGGAGGTAAACCACGAGCAGTACTTC
d_call: NA; v_call: TRBV28; j_call: TRBJ2-7; clone_size: NA; cdr3_aa: CASSFGGTNYEQYF; cdr3_nt: TGTGCCAGCAGTTTTGGCGGAACTAACTACGAGCAGTACTTC
d_call: NA; v_call: TRBV20-1; j_call: TRBJ1-1; clone_size: many; cdr3_aa: CSARKRSGQRNTEAFF; cdr3_nt: TGCAGTGCTCGAAAGAGAAGTGGGCAGCGGAACACTGAAGCTTTCTTT
d_call: NA; v_call: TRBV19; j_call: TRBJ1-4; clone_size: NA; cdr3_aa: CASTTLGPTNEKLFF; cdr3_nt: TGTGCCAGTACTACTCTGGGACCCACGAATGAAAAACTGTTTTTT
d_call: NA; v_call: TRBV6-5; j_call: TRBJ2-3; clone_size: NA; cdr3_aa: CASSYSVTDTQYF; cdr3_nt: TGTGCCAGCAGTTACAGTGTCACAGATACGCAGTATTTT
d_call: NA; v_call: TRBV12-5; j_call: TRBJ2-1; clone_size: many; cdr3_aa: CASSPIGRGLEQFF; cdr3_nt: TGTGCTAGCAGTCCTATAGGGCGGGGTCTGGAGCAGTTCTTC
d_call: TRBD1; v_call: TRBV27; j_call: TRBJ2-7; clone_size: few; cdr3_aa: CASSFGQGAKVSYEQYF; cdr3_nt: TGTGCCAGCAGTTTTGGACAGGGGGCGAAGGTATCCTACGAGCAGTACTTC
d_call: NA; v_call: TRBV12-3/TRBV12-4; j_call: TRBJ2-5; clone_size: many; cdr3_aa: CASNPAGAQKTQYF; cdr3_nt: TGTGCCAGCAACCCCGCAGGGGCGCAGAAGACCCAGTACTTC
d_call: NA; v_call: TRBV27; j_call: TRBJ2-3; clone_size: many; cdr3_aa: CASSLSPGSIHTDTQYF; cdr3_nt: TGTGCCAGCAGTTTATCCCCCGGCAGCATTCACACAGATACGCAGTATTTT
d_call: NA; v_call: TRBV3-1; j_call: TRBJ2-5; clone_size: once; cdr3_aa: CASSQVVTLPQETQYF; cdr3_nt: TGTGCCAGCAGCCAAGTCGTGACACTCCCACAAGAGACCCAGTACTTC
d_call: NA; v_call: TRBV6-1; j_call: TRBJ2-7; clone_size: NA; cdr3_aa: CASSRGQYSYEQYF; cdr3_nt: TGTGCCAGCAGTAGAGGACAGTACTCCTACGAGCAGTACTTC
d_call: NA; v_call: TRBV6-1; j_call: TRBJ2-1; clone_size: few; cdr3_aa: CASSAPLAGQAWEQFF; cdr3_nt: TGTGCCAGCAGTGCCCCCCTGGCGGGTCAGGCATGGGAGCAGTTCTTC
d_call: TRBD1; v_call: TRBV20-1; j_call: TRBJ2-1; clone_size: NA; cdr3_aa: CSARVPRGYNEQFF; cdr3_nt: TGCAGTGCTAGAGTTCCCAGGGGGTACAATGAGCAGTTCTTC
d_call: NA; v_call: TRBV20-1; j_call: TRBJ2-7; clone_size: many; cdr3_aa: CSAQPPDWIYEQYF; cdr3_nt: TGCAGTGCTCAACCCCCGGACTGGATCTACGAGCAGTACTTC
d_call: NA; v_call: TRBV2; j_call: TRBJ1-4; clone_size: NA; cdr3_aa: CASRTGSGEKLFF; cdr3_nt: TGTGCCAGCAGAACAGGGTCTGGCGAAAAACTGTTTTTT
d_call: NA; v_call: TRBV6-5; j_call: TRBJ1-2; clone_size: NA; cdr3_aa: CASSYGEGPNYGYTF; cdr3_nt: TGTGCCAGCAGTTACGGGGAGGGACCTAACTATGGCTACACCTTC
d_call: NA; v_call: TRBV20-1; j_call: TRBJ1-1; clone_size: many; cdr3_aa: CSARDEYGRGTEAFF; cdr3_nt: TGCAGTGCTAGAGATGAATACGGAAGGGGCACTGAAGCTTTCTTT
d_call: NA; v_call: TRBV4-3; j_call: TRBJ1-2; clone_size: NA; cdr3_aa: CASSQDMELYGYTF; cdr3_nt: TGCGCCAGCAGCCAAGATATGGAACTGTATGGCTACACCTTC
d_call: TRBD1; v_call: TRBV7-8; j_call: TRBJ2-5; clone_size: few; cdr3_aa: CASSLPGTDQETQYF; cdr3_nt: TGTGCCAGCTCCCTTCCAGGGACAGACCAAGAGACCCAGTACTTC
d_call: TRBD2; v_call: TRBV20-1; j_call: TRBJ2-5; clone_size: many; cdr3_aa: CSARPGLVRLETQYF; cdr3_nt: TGCAGTGCTAGACCGGGACTAGTAAGATTGGAGACCCAGTACTTC
d_call: NA; v_call: TRBV19; j_call: TRBJ1-5; clone_size: NA; cdr3_aa: CASSISPGTRLQNQPQHF; cdr3_nt: TGTGCCAGTAGTATCTCCCCGGGGACGCGTCTTCAAAATCAGCCCCAGCATTTT
d_call: TRBD2; v_call: TRBV11-2; j_call: TRBJ2-7; clone_size: many; cdr3_aa: CASSLGGRAFYEQYF; cdr3_nt: TGTGCCAGCAGCTTAGGGGGGAGGGCCTTCTACGAGCAGTACTTC
d_call: NA; v_call: TRBV6-1; j_call: TRBJ1-5; clone_size: many; cdr3_aa: CASSEGGAYQPQHF; cdr3_nt: TGTGCCAGCAGTGAAGGAGGGGCCTATCAGCCCCAGCATTTT